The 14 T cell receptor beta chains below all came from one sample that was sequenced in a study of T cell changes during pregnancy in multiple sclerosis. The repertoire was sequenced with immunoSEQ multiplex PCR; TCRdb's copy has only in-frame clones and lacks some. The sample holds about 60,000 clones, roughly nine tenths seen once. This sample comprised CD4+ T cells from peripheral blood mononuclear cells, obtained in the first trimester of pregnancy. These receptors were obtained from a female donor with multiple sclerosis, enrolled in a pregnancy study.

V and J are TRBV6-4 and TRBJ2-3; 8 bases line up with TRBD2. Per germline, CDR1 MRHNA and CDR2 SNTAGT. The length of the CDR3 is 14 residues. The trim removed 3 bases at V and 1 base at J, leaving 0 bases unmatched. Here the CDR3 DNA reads TGTGCCAGCAGTGAGCGGGGGGGCACAGATACGCAGTATTTT. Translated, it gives CASSERGGTDTQYF.

The CDR3: CASSETNLGYEQYF. The CDR3 bases are TGTGCCAGCAGCGAAACAAATCTTGGCTACGAGCAGTACTTC. This chain links TRBV7-2 with TRBJ2-7, with D unresolved. The CDR3 is made up of 14 amino acids. Germline V gene sequence: CDR1 SGHTA, CDR2 FQGNSA. Trimming took 5 bases from V and 3 from J, leaving 14 bases between them.

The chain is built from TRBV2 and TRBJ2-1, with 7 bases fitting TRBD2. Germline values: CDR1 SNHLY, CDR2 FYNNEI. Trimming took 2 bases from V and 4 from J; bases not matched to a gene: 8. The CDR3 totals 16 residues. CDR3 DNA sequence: TGTGCCAGCAGTGAAAGGGCTAGCGGTTTTTACAATGAGCAGTTCTTC. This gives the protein CASSERASGFYNEQFF.

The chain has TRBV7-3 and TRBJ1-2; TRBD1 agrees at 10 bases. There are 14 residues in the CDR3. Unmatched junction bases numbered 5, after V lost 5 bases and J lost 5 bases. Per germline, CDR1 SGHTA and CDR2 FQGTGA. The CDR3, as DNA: TGTGCCAGCAGCGAAACGGGACAGGGGTATGGCTACACCTTC. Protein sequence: CASSETGQGYGYTF.

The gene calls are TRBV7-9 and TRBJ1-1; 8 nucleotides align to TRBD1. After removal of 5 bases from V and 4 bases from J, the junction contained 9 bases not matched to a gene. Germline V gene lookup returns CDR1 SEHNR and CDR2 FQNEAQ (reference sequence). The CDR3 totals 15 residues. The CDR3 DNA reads TGTGCCAGCAGCGTCTCCGCAGGGGGCGGCACTGAAGCTTTCTTT. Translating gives CASSVSAGGGTEAFF.

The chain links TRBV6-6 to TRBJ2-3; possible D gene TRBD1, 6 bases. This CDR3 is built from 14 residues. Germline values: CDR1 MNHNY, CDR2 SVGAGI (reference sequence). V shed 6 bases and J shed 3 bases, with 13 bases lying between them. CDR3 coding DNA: TGTGCCAGCAGGAGGACAGCGGTTACAGATACGCAGTATTTT. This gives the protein CASRRTAVTDTQYF.

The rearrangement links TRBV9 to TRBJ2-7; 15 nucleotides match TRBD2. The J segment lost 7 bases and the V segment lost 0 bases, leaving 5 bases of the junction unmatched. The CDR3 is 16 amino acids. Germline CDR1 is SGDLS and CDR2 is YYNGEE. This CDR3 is CASSVAPGLAGGEQYF. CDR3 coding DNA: TGTGCCAGCAGCGTAGCCCCGGGACTAGCGGGGGGTGAGCAGTACTTC.

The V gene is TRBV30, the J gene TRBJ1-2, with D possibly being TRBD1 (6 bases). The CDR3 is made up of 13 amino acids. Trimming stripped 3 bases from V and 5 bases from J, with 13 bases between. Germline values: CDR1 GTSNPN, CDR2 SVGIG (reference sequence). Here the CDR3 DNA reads TGTGCCTGGAGGCCACAGGGTATTTATGGCTACACCTTC. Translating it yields CAWRPQGIYGYTF.

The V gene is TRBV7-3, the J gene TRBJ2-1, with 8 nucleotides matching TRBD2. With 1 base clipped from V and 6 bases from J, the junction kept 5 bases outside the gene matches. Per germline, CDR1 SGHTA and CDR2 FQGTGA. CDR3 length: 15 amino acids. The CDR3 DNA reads TGTGCCAGCAGCTTAATGGCGGGGGGTGCCAATGAGCAGTTCTTC. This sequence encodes CASSLMAGGANEQFF. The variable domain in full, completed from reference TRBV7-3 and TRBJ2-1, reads GAGVSQTPSNKVTEKGKYVELRCDPISGHTALYWYRQSLGQGPEFLIYFQGTGAADDSGLPNDRFFAVRPEGSVSTLKIQRTERGDSAVYLCASSLMAGGANEQFFGPGTRLTVL.

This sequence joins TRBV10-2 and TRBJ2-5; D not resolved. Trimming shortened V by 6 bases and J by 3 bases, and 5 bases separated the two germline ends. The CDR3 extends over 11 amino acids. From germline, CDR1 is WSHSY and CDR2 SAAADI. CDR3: CASSQKETQYF. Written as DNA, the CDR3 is TGCGCCAGCAGCCAAAAAGAGACCCAGTACTTC.

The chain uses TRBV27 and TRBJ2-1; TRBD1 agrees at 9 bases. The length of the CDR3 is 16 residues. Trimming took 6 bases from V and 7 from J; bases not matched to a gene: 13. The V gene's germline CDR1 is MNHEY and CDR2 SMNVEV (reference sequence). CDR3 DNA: TGTGCCAGCAGAACTAGGCTCGGACAGGGGTGGAATGAGCAGTTCTTC. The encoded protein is CASRTRLGQGWNEQFF.

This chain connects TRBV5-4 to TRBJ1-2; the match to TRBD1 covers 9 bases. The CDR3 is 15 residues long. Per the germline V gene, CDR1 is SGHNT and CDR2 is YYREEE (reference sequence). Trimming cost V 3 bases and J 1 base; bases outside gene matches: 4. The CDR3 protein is CASSSTGGSNYGYTF. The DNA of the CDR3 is TGTGCCAGCAGCTCGACAGGGGGTAGTAACTATGGCTACACCTTC.

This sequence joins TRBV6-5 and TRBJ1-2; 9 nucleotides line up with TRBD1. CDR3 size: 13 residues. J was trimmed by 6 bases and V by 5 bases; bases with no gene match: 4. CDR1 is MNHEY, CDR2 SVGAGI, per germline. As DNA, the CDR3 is TGTGCCAGCAGTCTTGGACAGGGGCATGGCTACACCTTC. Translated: CASSLGQGHGYTF.

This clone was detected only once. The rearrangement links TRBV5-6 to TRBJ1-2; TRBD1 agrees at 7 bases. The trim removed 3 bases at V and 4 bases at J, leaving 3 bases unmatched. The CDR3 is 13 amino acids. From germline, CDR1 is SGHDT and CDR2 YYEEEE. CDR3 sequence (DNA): TGTGCCAGCAGCTCACGGACAGGCTATGGCTACACCTTC. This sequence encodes CASSSRTGYGYTF. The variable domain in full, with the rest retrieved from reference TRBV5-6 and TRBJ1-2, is DAGVTQSPTHLIKTRGQQVTLRCSPKSGHDTVSWYQQALGQGPQFIFQYYEEEERQRGNFPDRFSGHQFPNYSSELNVNALLLGDSALYLCASSSRTGYGYTFGSGTRLTVV.